The 21 T cell receptor beta chains given below trace back to one sample, sequenced in a study of early T cells in non-severe SARS-CoV-2 infection. A single record per CDR3 protein comes from TCRdb applying MiXCR to the 5' RACE reads. The data contain approximately 45,000 distinct CDR3 sequences, around 6.8% of them seen just once; the ten biggest clones take up around 5.1%. The sequencing sample was made of whole blood. All receptors derive from an adult who was a healthcare worker with PCR-confirmed SARS-CoV-2 infection or an uninfected control (not recorded which).

The chain couples TRBV10-3 to TRBJ2-3; D possibly corresponds to TRBD2 (6 bases). V lost 10 bases to trimming and J lost 0 bases, with 14 bases between them. Germline values: CDR1 ENHRY, CDR2 SYGVKD. The CDR3 runs 14 residues. The CDR3 sequence: CATGPGTSTDTQYF. In nucleotides, the CDR3 is TGTGCCACCGGCCCCGGGACTAGCACAGATACGCAGTATTTT.

The rearrangement joins TRBV11-2 to TRBJ1-1; D unclear. V lost 1 base and J lost 9, with 12 bases in between. This CDR3 spans 13 amino acids. Per germline, CDR1 SGHAT and CDR2 FQNNGV. CDR3 DNA: TGTGCCAGCAGCTTAGCCCGGAGGGAGAAAGCTTTCTTT. This encodes CASSLARREKAFF.

The chain joins TRBV5-1 to TRBJ1-5; D ambiguous. CDR3 size: 13 residues. Germline assignment: CDR1 SGHRS and CDR2 YFSETQ. The V gene lost 7 bases and the J gene lost 1 base, with 9 bases spanning the gap. The CDR3 DNA reads as TGCGCCAGCCGGCTGGAGAGCAATCAGCCCCAGCATTTT. Amino acids: CASRLESNQPQHF.

This rearrangement joins TRBV4-2 to TRBJ2-7; D is possibly TRBD1 or TRBD2 (6 bases each). This CDR3 contains 16 residues. From germline, CDR1 is LGHNA and CDR2 YNFKEQ. Deletions cut 1 base from V and 2 bases from J, with 15 bases between. This CDR3 reads CASSQGMGGGAYEQYF. CDR3 in DNA: TGTGCCAGCAGCCAAGGGATGGGGGGCGGCGCCTACGAGCAGTACTTC.

This clonotype was counted a few times. The chain is built from TRBV19 and TRBJ1-6, with unresolved D. The CDR3 runs to 12 residues. Germline V CDR1 and CDR2: LNHDA, SQIVND (reference sequence). V was pared by 4 bases and J by 7 bases, with 5 bases between. DNA for the CDR3: TGTGCCAGTAGTACGGGAAATTCACCCCTCCACTTT. Its translation is CASSTGNSPLHF.

This clonotype has more than one count but fewer than ten. CDR3 coding DNA: TGTGCCAGCTCACCATCATCAAGAGGGACTGAAGCTTTCTTT. Translation: CASSPSSRGTEAFF. The rearrangement uses TRBV18 and TRBJ1-1; unclear D gene. The CDR3 spans 14 residues. The V gene lost 2 bases and the J gene lost 5 bases, with 12 bases spanning the gap. Looked up from germline, CDR1 is KGHSH and CDR2 is LQKENI.

This clonotype was counted many times. The J gene is TRBJ2-7, the V gene TRBV20-1, with 10 bases fitting TRBD1. CDR1 is DFQATT and CDR2 is SNEGSKA in the germline V gene (reference sequence). The CDR3 totals 14 residues. After removal of 6 bases from V and 3 bases from J, the junction contained 8 bases not matched to a gene. CDR3 loop: CSAAGQGSDYEQYF. CDR3 in DNA: TGCAGTGCCGCGGGACAGGGGAGTGACTACGAGCAGTACTTC.

This clonotype was observed a few times. CDR3: CASSQDGGHTGELFF. The CDR3 coding sequence is TGTGCCAGCAGTCAGGACGGGGGCCACACCGGGGAGCTGTTTTTT. This chain uses TRBV6-5 with TRBJ2-2; D assignment may be TRBD1 or TRBD2 (6 bases each). CDR1 is MNHEY, CDR2 SVGAGI, per germline. The ends were cut back, 5 bases at V and 3 bases at J, with 13 bases in the middle. The CDR3 is 15 amino acids.

This clonotype rates as medium-sized. The CDR3 sequence is CASSTDRENEQYF. CDR3 nucleotides: TGCGCCAGCAGCACGGACAGGGAAAACGAGCAGTACTTC. The chain combines TRBV5-1 with TRBJ2-7, with 8 bases fitting TRBD1. CDR1 and CDR2 from the germline V gene are SGHRS and YFSETQ. This CDR3 has 13 residues. V was pared by 4 bases and J by 5 bases, with 5 bases of the junction left unmatched.

In its sample, this clonotype was seen many times. The chain recombines TRBV20-1 with TRBJ1-5, with a possible D match to TRBD1 (6 bases). Germline values: CDR1 DFQATT, CDR2 SNEGSKA (reference sequence). The CDR3 spans 14 residues. Trimming left V 1 base short and J 5 bases short, with 12 bases between. For the CDR3, the DNA is TGCAGTGCTAGAGTTCACAGGGCCGATCAGCCCCAGCATTTT. Translation gives CSARVHRADQPQHF.

This sequence joins TRBV29-1 and TRBJ2-7, with D possibly being TRBD1 or TRBD2 (5 bases each). Trimming left V 3 bases short and J 2 bases short, with 14 bases between. This CDR3 comprises 14 residues. The germline V gene encodes CDR1 SQVTM and CDR2 ANQGSEA. In DNA, the CDR3 is TGCAGCGTTGACTACGGGACGGGGACCTACGAGCAGTACTTC. The encoded protein is CSVDYGTGTYEQYF.

This clonotype occurred a few times. This chain uses TRBV11-1 with TRBJ2-1, with a weak D call TRBD1 (6 bases). CDR1 is SGHAT and CDR2 is FQDESV in the germline V gene (reference sequence). V was trimmed by 5 bases and J by 2 bases, leaving 13 bases between them. This CDR3 is built from 15 residues. CDR3 nucleotides: TGTGCCAGCAGCCCGTCAGGGGCCACCTACAATGAGCAGTTCTTC. Its translation: CASSPSGATYNEQFF.

This clonotype has only a few counts. The chain links TRBV6-2 or TRBV6-3 to TRBJ2-1; 8 bases line up with TRBD2. The CDR3 has 17 amino acids. With V trimmed by 5 bases and J by 4 bases, 13 bases remained unmatched. Per the germline V gene, CDR1 is MNHEY and CDR2 is SVGEGT. Here the CDR3 DNA reads TGTGCCAGCAGTGCTTTGCGGGGGGCAAATTTTTACAATGAGCAGTTCTTC. As protein: CASSALRGANFYNEQFF.

This clonotype was counted only a few times. The chain couples TRBV20-1 to TRBJ2-2; 10 bases fit TRBD1. Losses at the gene ends were 6 bases for V and 7 bases for J; bases not matched to a gene: 11. Germline CDR1 reads DFQATT; CDR2 reads SNEGSKA (reference sequence). The CDR3 consists of 15 residues. CDR3 protein: CSAISGTGVYGELFF. DNA of the CDR3: TGCAGTGCCATTTCCGGGACAGGGGTCTACGGGGAGCTGTTTTTT.

V usage is TRBV12-3 or TRBV12-4 and J usage is TRBJ1-2; no firm D call. The CDR3 spans 13 residues. V was shortened by 2 bases and J by 4 bases, with 8 bases between the two germline ends. The CDR3, as DNA: TGTGCCAGCAGTTTAACGGGTTCCTATGGCTACACCTTC. It specifies CASSLTGSYGYTF.

The V call is TRBV11-2, the J call TRBJ1-1, with 11 positions matching TRBD1. Germline CDR1 SGHAT, CDR2 FQNNGV. This CDR3 is built from 15 residues. Losses at the gene ends were 3 bases for V and 1 base for J; bases not matched to a gene: 1. The CDR3 loop is CASSFGQGANTEAFF. The CDR3 coding sequence is TGTGCCAGCAGCTTCGGACAGGGGGCGAACACTGAAGCTTTCTTT.

This chain uses TRBV6-2 or TRBV6-3 with TRBJ2-2; D is possibly TRBD1 (5 bases). The CDR3 covers 13 residues. CDR1 and CDR2 from the germline V gene are MNHEY and SVGEGT. Deletions cut 7 bases from V and 2 bases from J, with 8 bases between. In DNA, the CDR3 is TGTGCCAGCATTCGGACAAACACCGGGGAGCTGTTTTTT. Its protein product is CASIRTNTGELFF.

This clonotype was detected only a few times. V gene TRBV7-9 combines with J gene TRBJ2-1; D gene uncertain. V lost 10 bases and J lost 5, with 21 bases in between. The CDR3 is 15 residues long. CDR1 and CDR2 from the germline V gene are SEHNR and FQNEAQ (reference sequence). CDR3 DNA: TGTGCCAACGACGGCCCAACTCCTACACACAATGAGCAGTTCTTC. Its translation is CANDGPTPTHNEQFF.

This clonotype was detected many times. The chain employs TRBV6-1 and TRBJ1-1; TRBD1 matches at 9 bases. The CDR3 covers 17 residues. Trimming took 0 bases from V and 4 from J; bases not matched to a gene: 9. CDR1 is MNHNS and CDR2 is SASEGT in the germline V gene. CDR3 sequence (DNA): TGTGCCAGCAGTGAAGCGCTTGGGACAGGGATGGGCACTGAAGCTTTCTTT. This translates into CASSEALGTGMGTEAFF.

V usage is TRBV11-2 and J usage is TRBJ1-2; 7 bases align to TRBD1. Germline V gene sequence: CDR1 SGHAT, CDR2 FQNNGV. The CDR3 extends over 15 amino acids. The V segment lost 1 base and the J segment 3 bases; nucleotides outside the gene matches: 5. The CDR3 DNA sequence: TGTGCCAGCAGCTTAGGGGCAGGGGGACACTATGGCTACACCTTC. Translated: CASSLGAGGHYGYTF.

This clonotype was seen only a few times. The V gene is TRBV29-1, the J gene TRBJ1-1, with a tentative D call TRBD1 (5 bases). V was trimmed by 4 bases and J by 6 bases, leaving 15 bases between them. CDR1 and CDR2 (germline): SQVTM, ANQGSEA. The CDR3 covers 13 residues. CDR3 protein: CSVGGLFNAEAFF. The CDR3, as DNA: TGCAGCGTTGGGGGGTTGTTCAACGCTGAAGCTTTCTTT.